This T cell receptor beta chain emerged from a study of identical twins. General study findings and limits: It was possible that invariant MAIT and iNKT cells partly confounded the zero-insertion analyses.

In TCRdb, the 5' RACE reads were re-called with MiXCR into one record per CDR3 protein. The table lists roughly 1.6 million distinct CDR3 sequences, around 33% of them singletons. Germline CDR1 SGHRS, CDR2 YFSETQ. V was pared by 1 base and J by 2 bases, with 11 bases between. This CDR3 is built from 15 residues. Turning to this clonotype: Its antigen is undetermined.

This chain uses TRBV5-1 with TRBJ2-3; D is possibly TRBD1 (5 bases). This TCR derives from a newborn girl in good health. Material: cord blood. The CDR3 region is CASSLKGIHTDTQYF. The CDR3 nucleotides are TGCGCCAGCAGCTTGAAGGGGATTCACACAGATACGCAGTATTTT.